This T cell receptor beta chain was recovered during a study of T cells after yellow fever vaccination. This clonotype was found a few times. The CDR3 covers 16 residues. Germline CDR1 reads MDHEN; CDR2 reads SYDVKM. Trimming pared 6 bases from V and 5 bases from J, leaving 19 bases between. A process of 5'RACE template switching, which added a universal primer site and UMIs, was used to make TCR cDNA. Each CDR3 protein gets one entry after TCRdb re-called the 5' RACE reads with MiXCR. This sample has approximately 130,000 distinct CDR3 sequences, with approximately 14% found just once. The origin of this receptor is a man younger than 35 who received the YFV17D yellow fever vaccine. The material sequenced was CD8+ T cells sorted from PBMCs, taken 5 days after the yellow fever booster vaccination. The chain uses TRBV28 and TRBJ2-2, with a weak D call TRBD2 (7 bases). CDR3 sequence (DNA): TGTGCCAGCAGCCTTGTGGGGGGGCGCGGGACCGGGGAGCTGTTTTTT. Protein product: CASSLVGGRGTGELFF.